Below, 5 T cell receptor beta chains from the same sample are listed, as sequenced in a study of T cells in Graves' hyperthyroidism and ophthalmopathy. The source material, RNA transcripts, was used to amplify TCR beta CDR3 regions. The primer set for the first-round RT-PCR of the TCR CDR3 was HTBI. TCRdb called the multiplex PCR reads again in MiXCR, with one record for every CDR3 protein. The repertoire includes about 130,000 distinct CDR3 sequences, over 20% of them detected once, and more than 60% sits in the top ten. Sequences were obtained from blood. These TCRs come from a woman aged 50 to 60 with Graves' hyperthyroidism that later progressed to Graves' ophthalmopathy.

This rearrangement joins TRBV3-1 to TRBJ1-1; D is unresolved. The CDR3 totals 13 residues. Germline V gene lookup returns CDR1 LGHDT and CDR2 YNNKEL (reference sequence). V dropped 1 base and J dropped 3 bases, with 6 bases sitting between them. The CDR3 reads CASSQVDDTEAFF. CDR3 DNA sequence: TGTGCCAGCAGCCAAGTCGATGACACTGAAGCTTTCTTT.

This clonotype was seen many times. This sequence joins TRBV28 and TRBJ2-5; no clear D. There are 15 residues in the CDR3. Trimming pared 6 bases from V and 5 bases from J, leaving 19 bases between. Germline CDR1 is MDHEN and CDR2 is SYDVKM. Here the CDR3 reads CASRYTGSVGETQYF. In nucleotides, the CDR3 is TGTGCCAGCAGGTACACGGGCTCCGTGGGGGAGACCCAGTACTTC.

About this clonotype: Being one base from a much bigger clone, this may be a read error. This sequence joins TRBV11-2 and TRBJ2-1; D is perhaps TRBD2 (6 bases). Trimming took off 5 bases at V and 1 base at J, with 21 bases between the two ends. CDR3 length: 18 amino acids. Germline CDR1 and CDR2: SGHAT and FQNNGV. In nucleotides, the CDR3 is TGTGCCAGCAGCCTCTCTGGGGGAGGCGGTAGATCCTACAATGAGCAGTTCTTC. Its protein is CASSLSGGGGRSYNEQFF.

The chain has TRBV6-1 and TRBJ1-5, with D maybe TRBD1 (6 bases). The germline gives CDR1 MNHNS, CDR2 SASEGT. Trimming pared 7 bases from V and 0 bases from J, leaving 16 bases between. The CDR3 has 16 residues. Written as DNA, the CDR3 is TGTGCCAGCACCGGGGACACTCCCTATAGCAATCAGCCCCAGCATTTT. Protein sequence: CASTGDTPYSNQPQHF.

This clonotype has a count of ten or more. The genes are TRBV7-8 and TRBJ1-5; TRBD1 aligns across 7 bases. Germline V lookup: CDR1 SGHVS, CDR2 FQNEAQ. J was trimmed by 1 base and V by 5 bases; bases with no gene match: 11. The CDR3 loop spans 17 amino acids. Here the CDR3 reads CASSLRPGGESNQPQHF. The CDR3 nucleotides read TGTGCCAGCAGCCTCCGACCAGGGGGAGAGAGCAATCAGCCCCAGCATTTT.